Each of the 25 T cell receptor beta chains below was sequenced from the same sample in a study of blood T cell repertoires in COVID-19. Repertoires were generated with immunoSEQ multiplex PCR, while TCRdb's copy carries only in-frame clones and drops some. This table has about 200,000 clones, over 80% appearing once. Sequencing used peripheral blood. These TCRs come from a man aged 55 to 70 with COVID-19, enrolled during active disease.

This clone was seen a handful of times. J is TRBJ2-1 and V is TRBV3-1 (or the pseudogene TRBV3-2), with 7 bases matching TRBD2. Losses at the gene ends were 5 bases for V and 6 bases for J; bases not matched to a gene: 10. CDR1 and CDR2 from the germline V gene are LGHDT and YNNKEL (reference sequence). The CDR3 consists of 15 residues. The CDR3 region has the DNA TGTGCCAGCAGCGTATCTAGCGGTTTCATCAATGAGCAGTTCTTC. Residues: CASSVSSGFINEQFF.

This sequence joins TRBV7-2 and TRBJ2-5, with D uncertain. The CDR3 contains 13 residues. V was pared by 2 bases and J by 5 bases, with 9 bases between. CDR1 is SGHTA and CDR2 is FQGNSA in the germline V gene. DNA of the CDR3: TGTGCCAGCAGCTTATCTCAGAGGGAGACCCAGTACTTC. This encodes CASSLSQRETQYF.

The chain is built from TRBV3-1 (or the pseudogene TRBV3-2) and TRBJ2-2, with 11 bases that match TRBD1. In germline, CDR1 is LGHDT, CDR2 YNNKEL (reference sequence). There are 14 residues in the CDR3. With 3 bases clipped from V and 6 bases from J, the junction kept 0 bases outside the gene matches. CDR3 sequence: CASSQGQGAGELFF. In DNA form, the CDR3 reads TGTGCCAGCAGCCAGGGACAGGGGGCCGGGGAGCTGTTTTTT.

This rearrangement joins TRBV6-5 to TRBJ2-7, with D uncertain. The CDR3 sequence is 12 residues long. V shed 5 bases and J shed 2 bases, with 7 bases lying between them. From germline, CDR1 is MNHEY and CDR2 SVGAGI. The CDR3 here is CASSTEAYEQYF. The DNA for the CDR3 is TGTGCCAGCAGTACCGAGGCCTACGAGCAGTACTTC.

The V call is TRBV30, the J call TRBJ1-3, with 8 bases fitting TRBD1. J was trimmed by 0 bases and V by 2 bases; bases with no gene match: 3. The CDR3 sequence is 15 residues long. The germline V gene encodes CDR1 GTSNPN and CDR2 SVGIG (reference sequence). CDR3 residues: CAWSIGTGSGNTIYF. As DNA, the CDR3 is TGTGCCTGGAGTATCGGGACAGGCTCTGGAAACACCATATATTTT.

The CDR3 DNA sequence: TGTGCCACCAGAGGGGGTACCGGGGAGCTGTTTTTT. It yields the protein CATRGGTGELFF. The chain employs TRBV15 and TRBJ2-2; D perhaps matches TRBD1 (6 bases). Germline lookup yields CDR1 LNHNV and CDR2 YYDKDF (reference sequence). The CDR3 is made up of 12 amino acids. V was shortened by 6 bases and J by 5 bases, with 7 bases between the two germline ends.

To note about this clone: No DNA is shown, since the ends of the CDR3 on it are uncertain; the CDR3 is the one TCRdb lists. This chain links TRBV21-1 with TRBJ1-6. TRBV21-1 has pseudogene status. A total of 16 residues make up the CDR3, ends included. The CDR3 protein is CASSPRRVGSGSPLHF.

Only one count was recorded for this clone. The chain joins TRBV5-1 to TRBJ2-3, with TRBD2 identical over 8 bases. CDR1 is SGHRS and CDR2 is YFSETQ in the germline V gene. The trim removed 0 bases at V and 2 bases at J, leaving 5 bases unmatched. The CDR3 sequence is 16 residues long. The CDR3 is CASSLGRGAPTDTQYF. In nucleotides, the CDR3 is TGCGCCAGCAGCTTGGGGCGGGGGGCACCCACAGATACGCAGTATTTT.

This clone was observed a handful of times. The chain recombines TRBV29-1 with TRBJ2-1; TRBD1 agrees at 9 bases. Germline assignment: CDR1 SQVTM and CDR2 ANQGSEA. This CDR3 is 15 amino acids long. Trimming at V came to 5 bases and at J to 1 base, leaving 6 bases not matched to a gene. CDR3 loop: CSVRTGDRSYNEQFF. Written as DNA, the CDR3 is TGCAGCGTTCGGACAGGGGATAGGTCCTACAATGAGCAGTTCTTC.

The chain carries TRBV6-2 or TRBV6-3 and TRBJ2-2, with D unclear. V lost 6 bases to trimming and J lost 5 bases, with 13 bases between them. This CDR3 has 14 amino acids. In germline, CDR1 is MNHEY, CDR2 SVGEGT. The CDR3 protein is CASSPYLRTGELFF. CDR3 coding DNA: TGTGCCAGCAGCCCCTACCTTAGAACCGGGGAGCTGTTTTTT.

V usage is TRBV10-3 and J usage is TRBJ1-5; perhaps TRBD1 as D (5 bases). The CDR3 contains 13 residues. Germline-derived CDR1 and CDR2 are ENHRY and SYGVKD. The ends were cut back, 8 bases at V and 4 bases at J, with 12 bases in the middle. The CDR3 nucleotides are TGTGCCATCCGGGGGGAGGGAAATCAGCCCCAGCATTTT. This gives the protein CAIRGEGNQPQHF.

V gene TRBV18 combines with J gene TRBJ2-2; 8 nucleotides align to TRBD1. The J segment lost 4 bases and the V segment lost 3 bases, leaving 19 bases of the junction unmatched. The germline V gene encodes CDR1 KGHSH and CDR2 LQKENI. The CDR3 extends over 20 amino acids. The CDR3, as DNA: TGTGCCAGCTCACCTTACGCTGGGACAGGCGATATTCCGATCACCGGGGAGCTGTTTTTT. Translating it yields CASSPYAGTGDIPITGELFF.

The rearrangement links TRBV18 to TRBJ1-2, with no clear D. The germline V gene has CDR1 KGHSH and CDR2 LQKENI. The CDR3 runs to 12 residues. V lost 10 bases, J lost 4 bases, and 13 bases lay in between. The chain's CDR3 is CATTRGTYGYTF. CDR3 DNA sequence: TGTGCCACCACGCGGGGAACCTATGGCTACACCTTC.

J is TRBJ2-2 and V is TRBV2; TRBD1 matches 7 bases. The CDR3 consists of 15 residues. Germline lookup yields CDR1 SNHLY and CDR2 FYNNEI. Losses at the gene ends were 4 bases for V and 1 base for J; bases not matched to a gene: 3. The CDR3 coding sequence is TGTGCCAGCAGTGGGGACAGAGTGAACACCGGGGAGCTGTTTTTT. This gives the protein CASSGDRVNTGELFF.

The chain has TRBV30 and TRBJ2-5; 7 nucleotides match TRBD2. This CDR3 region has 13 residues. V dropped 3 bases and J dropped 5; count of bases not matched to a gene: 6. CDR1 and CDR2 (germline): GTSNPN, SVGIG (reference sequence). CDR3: CAWRSGEGETQYF. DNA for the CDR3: TGTGCCTGGAGATCCGGGGAGGGGGAGACCCAGTACTTC.

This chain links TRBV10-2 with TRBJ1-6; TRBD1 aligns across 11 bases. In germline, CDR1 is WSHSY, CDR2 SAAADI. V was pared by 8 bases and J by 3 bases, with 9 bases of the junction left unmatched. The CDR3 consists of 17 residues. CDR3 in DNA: TGCGCCAGCCGCCGGGGACAGGGGGTTCTCTATAATTCACCCCTCCACTTT. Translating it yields CASRRGQGVLYNSPLHF.

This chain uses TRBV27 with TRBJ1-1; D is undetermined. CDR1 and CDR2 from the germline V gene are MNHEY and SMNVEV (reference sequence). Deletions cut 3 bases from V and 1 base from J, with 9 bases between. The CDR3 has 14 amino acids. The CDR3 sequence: CASSFTQPNTEAFF. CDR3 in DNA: TGTGCCAGCAGTTTTACACAGCCGAACACTGAAGCTTTCTTT.

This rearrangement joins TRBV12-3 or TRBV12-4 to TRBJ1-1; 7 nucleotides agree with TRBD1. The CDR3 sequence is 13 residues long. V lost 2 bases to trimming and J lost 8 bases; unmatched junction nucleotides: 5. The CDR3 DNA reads TGTGCCAGCAGTTTAAGACAGGGCTCCGAAGCTTTCTTT. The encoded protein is CASSLRQGSEAFF.

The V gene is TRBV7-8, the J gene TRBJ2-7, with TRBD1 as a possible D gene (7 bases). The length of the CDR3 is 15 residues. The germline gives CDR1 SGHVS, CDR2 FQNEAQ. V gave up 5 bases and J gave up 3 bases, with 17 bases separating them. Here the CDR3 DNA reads TGTGCCAGCAGCCCTTCGACAGGGAGGATCTACGAGCAGTACTTC. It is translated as CASSPSTGRIYEQYF.

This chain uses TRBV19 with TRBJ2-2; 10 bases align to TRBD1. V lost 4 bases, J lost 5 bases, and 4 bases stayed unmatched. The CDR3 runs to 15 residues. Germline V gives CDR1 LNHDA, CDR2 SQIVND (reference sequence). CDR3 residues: CASSKDRGGTGELFF. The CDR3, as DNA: TGTGCCAGTAGTAAGGACAGGGGGGGAACCGGGGAGCTGTTTTTT.

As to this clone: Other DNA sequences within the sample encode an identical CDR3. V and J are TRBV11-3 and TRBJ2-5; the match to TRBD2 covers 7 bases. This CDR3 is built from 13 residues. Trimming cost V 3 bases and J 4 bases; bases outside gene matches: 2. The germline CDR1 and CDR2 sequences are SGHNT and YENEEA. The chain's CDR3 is CASSLGEGETQYF. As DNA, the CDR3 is TGTGCCAGCAGCTTGGGGGAGGGAGAGACCCAGTACTTC. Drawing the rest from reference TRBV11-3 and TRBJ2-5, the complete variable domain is EAGVVQSPRYKIIEKKQPVAFWCNPISGHNTLYWYLQNLGQGPELLIRYENEEAVDDSQLPKDRFSAERLKGVDSTLKIQPAELGDSAVYLCASSLGEGETQYFGPGTRLLVL.

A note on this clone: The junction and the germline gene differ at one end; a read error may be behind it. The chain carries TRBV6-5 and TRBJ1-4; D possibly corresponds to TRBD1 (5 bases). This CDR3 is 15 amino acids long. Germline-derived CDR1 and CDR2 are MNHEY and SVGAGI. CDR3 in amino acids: CASSYSGGTTEKLFF. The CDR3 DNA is TGTGCCAGCAGTTACTCGGGCGGGACTACTGAAAAACTGTTTTTT.

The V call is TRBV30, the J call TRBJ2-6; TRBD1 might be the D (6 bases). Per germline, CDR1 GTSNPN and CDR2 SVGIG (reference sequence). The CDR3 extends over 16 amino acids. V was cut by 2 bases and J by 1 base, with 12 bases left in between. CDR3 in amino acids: CAWSLHQGSGANVLTF. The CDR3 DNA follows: TGTGCCTGGAGTCTACATCAGGGGTCTGGGGCCAACGTCCTGACTTTC. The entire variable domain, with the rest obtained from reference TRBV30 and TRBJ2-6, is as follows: SQTIHQWPATLVQPVGSPLSLECTVEGTSNPNLYWYRQAAGRGLQLLFYSVGIGQISSEVPQNLSASRPQDRQFILSSKKLLLSDSGFYLCAWSLHQGSGANVLTFGAGSRLTVL.

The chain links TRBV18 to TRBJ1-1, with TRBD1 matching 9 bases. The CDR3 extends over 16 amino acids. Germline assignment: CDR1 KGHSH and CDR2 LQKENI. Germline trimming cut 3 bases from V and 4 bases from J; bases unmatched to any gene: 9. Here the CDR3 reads CASSPLGQGDTTEAFF. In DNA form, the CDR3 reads TGTGCCAGCTCACCCTTGGGACAGGGTGATACCACTGAAGCTTTCTTT.

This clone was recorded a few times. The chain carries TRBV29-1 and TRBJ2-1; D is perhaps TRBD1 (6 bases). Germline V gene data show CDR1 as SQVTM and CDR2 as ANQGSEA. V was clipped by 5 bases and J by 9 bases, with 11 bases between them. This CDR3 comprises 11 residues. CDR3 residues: CSVTTGIEQFF. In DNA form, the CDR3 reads TGCAGCGTTACAACAGGGATTGAGCAGTTCTTC.